This T cell receptor (beta chain) was recovered during a study of response to subunit inactivated influenza vaccine. TCRdb reprocessed the RT-PCR reads via MiXCR and lists one record per CDR3 protein. The profile shows about 180,000 distinct CDR3 sequences, about 10% of them singletons. Findings and caveats of the study: The authors offered the suggestion that each seasonal influenza vaccination recruits few new T cells.

This clonotype was observed a few times. Its antigen remains unidentified. The input for sequencing was non-naive T cells sorted from PBMCs, taken on the day of vaccination. This TCR derives from a man aged 50 to 59 who received an inactivated influenza vaccine.

The DNA for the CDR3 is TGTGCCAGCAGCCCCGACAGCCGCCGGTCTGGCTACACCTTC. Amino acid sequence: CASSPDSRRSGYTF. This chain joins TRBV5-6 and TRBJ1-2, with TRBD1 as a possible D gene (5 bases). Looked up from germline, CDR1 is SGHDT and CDR2 is YYEEEE. V was pared by 4 bases and J by 7 bases, with 17 bases between. This CDR3 is 14 amino acids long.